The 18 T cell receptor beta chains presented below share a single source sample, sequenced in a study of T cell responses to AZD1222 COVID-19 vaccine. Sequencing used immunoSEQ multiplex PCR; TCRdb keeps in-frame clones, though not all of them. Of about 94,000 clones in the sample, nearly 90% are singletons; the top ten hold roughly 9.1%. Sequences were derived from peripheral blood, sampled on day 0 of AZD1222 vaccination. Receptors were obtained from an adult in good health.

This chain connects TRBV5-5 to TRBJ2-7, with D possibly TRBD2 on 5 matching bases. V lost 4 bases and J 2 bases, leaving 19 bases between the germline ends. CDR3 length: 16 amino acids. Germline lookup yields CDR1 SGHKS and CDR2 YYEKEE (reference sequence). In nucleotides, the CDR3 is TGTGCCAGCAGCAAGGAGGCCCCGACGGTTGCCTACGAGCAGTACTTC. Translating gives CASSKEAPTVAYEQYF.

The CDR3 sequence is CASSETSGGGAQETQYF. The CDR3 DNA reads TGTGCCAGCAGTGAAACATCGGGAGGAGGGGCCCAAGAGACCCAGTACTTC. The rearrangement joins TRBV2 to TRBJ2-5; 7 bases match TRBD2. The V gene's germline CDR1 is SNHLY and CDR2 FYNNEI. The CDR3 extends over 17 amino acids. V shed 2 bases, J shed 1 base, and the junction held 10 bases outside the gene matches.

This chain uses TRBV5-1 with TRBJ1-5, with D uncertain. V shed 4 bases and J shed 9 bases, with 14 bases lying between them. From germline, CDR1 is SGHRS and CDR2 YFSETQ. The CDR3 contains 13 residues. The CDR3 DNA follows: TGCGCCAGCAGCATGGACCCCATGTGGCCCCAGCATTTT. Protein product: CASSMDPMWPQHF.

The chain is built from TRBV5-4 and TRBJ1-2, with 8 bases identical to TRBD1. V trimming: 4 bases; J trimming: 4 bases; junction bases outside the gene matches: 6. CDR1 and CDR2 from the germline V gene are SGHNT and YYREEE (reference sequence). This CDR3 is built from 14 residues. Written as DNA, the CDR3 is TGTGCCAGCAGCCCGGGACAGGAGATCTATGGCTACACCTTC. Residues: CASSPGQEIYGYTF.

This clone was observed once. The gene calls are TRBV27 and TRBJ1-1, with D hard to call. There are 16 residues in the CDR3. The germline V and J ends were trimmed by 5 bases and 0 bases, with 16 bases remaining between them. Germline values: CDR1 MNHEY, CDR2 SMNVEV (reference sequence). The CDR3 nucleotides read TGTGCCAGCAGTCCCGGAAAGGGTGGGGTGAACACTGAAGCTTTCTTT. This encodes CASSPGKGGVNTEAFF.

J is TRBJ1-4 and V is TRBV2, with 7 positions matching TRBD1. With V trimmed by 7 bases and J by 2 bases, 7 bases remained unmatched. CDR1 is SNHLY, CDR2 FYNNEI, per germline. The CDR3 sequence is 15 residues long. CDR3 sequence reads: CASKGRGFTNEKLFF. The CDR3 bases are TGTGCCAGCAAAGGCAGGGGGTTTACTAATGAAAAACTGTTTTTT.

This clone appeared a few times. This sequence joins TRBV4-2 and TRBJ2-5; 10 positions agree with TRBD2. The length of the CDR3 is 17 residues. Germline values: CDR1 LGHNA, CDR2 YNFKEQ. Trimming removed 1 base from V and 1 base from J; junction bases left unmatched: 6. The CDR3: CASSQGSSGGGQETQYF. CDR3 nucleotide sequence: TGTGCCAGCAGCCAAGGGTCCAGCGGGGGGGGCCAAGAGACCCAGTACTTC.

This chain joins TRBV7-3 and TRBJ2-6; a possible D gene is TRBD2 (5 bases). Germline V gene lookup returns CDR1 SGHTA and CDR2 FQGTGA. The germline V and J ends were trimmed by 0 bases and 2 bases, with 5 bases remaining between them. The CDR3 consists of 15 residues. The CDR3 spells CASSLTRAGANVLTF. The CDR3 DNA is TGTGCCAGCAGCTTAACGCGGGCTGGGGCCAACGTCCTGACTTTC.

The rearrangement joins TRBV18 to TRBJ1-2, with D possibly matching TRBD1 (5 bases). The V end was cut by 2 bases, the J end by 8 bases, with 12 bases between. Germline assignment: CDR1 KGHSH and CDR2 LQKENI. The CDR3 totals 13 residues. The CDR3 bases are TGTGCCAGCTCACCAGACAGAACGGACGGCTACACCTTC. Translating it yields CASSPDRTDGYTF.

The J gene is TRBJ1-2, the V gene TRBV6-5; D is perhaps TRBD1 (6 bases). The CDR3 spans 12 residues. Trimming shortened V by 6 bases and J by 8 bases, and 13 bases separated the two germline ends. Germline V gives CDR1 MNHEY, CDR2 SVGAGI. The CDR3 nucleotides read TGTGCCAGCAGCCACGGACAGATAGGCTACACCTTC. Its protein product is CASSHGQIGYTF.

The CDR3 DNA reads as TGTGCCAGCTCACCCGGACTGTCCGGAGACACCATATATTTT. This codes for CASSPGLSGDTIYF. This chain joins TRBV18 and TRBJ1-3; D is ambiguous. There are 14 residues in the CDR3. V was cut by 3 bases and J by 8 bases, with 14 bases left in between. Germline values: CDR1 KGHSH, CDR2 LQKENI.

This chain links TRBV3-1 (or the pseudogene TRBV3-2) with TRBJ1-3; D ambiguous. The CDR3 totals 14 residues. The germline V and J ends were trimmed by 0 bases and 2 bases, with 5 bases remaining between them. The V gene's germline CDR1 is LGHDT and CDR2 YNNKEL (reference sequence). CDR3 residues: CASSQDRPGNTIYF. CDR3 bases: TGTGCCAGCAGCCAAGATCGGCCTGGAAACACCATATATTTT.

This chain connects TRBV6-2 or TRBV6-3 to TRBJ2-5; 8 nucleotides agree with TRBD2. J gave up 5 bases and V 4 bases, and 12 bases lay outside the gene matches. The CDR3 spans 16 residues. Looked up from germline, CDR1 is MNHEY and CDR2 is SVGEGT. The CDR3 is CASSSPRGGAMETQYF. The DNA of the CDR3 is TGTGCCAGCAGTTCCCCACGGGGGGGGGCAATGGAGACCCAGTACTTC.

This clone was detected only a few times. CDR3 nucleotide sequence: TGTGCCAGCAGCCAAGGCTCAGGTATGAACACTGAAGCTTTCTTT. As protein: CASSQGSGMNTEAFF. This chain uses TRBV3-1 (or the pseudogene TRBV3-2) with TRBJ1-1; D gene ambiguous. Germline values: CDR1 LGHDT, CDR2 YNNKEL (reference sequence). The CDR3 has 15 amino acids. Between the trimmed V and J ends, which lost 1 base and 0 bases, there was a span of 9 bases.

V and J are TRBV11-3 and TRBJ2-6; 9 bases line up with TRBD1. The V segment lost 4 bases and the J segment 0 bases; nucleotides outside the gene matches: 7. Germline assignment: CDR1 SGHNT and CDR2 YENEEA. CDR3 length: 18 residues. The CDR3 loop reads CASSSPGQGDSGANVLTF. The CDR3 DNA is TGTGCCAGCAGCTCGCCGGGACAGGGTGACTCTGGGGCCAACGTCCTGACTTTC.

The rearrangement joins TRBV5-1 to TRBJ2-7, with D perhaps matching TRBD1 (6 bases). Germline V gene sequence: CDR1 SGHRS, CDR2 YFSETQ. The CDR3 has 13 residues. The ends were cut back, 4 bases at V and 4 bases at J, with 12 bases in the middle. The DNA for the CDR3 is TGCGCCAGCAGCAGAGCAGGGGTTTACGAGCAGTACTTC. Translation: CASSRAGVYEQYF.

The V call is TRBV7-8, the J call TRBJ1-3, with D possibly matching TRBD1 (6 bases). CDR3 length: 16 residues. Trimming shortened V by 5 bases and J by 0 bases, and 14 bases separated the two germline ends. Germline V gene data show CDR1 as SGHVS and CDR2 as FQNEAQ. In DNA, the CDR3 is TGTGCCAGCAGCCACCCACAGGGCAGCTCTGGAAACACCATATATTTT. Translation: CASSHPQGSSGNTIYF. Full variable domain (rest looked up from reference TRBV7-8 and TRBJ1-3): GAGVSQSPRYKVAKRGQDVALRCDPISGHVSLFWYQQALGQGPEFLTYFQNEAQLDKSGLPSDRFFAERPEGSVSTLKIQRTQQEDSAVYLCASSHPQGSSGNTIYFGEGSWLTVV.

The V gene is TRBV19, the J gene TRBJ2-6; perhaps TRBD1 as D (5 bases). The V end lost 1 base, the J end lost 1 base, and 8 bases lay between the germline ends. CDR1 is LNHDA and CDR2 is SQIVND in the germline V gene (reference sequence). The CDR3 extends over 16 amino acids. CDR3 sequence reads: CASSIVRGSGANVLTF. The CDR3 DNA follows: TGTGCCAGTAGTATAGTTAGGGGTTCTGGGGCCAACGTCCTGACTTTC. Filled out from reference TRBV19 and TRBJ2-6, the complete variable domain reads DGGITQSPKYLFRKEGQNVTLSCEQNLNHDAMYWYRQDPGQGLRLIYYSQIVNDFQKGDIAEGYSVSREKKESFPLTVTSAQKNPTAFYLCASSIVRGSGANVLTFGAGSRLTVL.